Each of the 29 T cell receptor beta chains below was sequenced from the same sample in a study of T cell therapy after organ transplantation. Libraries were prepared by immunoSEQ multiplex PCR; TCRdb keeps only in-frame clonotypes and omits some of them. Here the sample spans 45,000 to 60,000 clones, approximately 94% being singletons. These receptors have no identified antigens. The specimen was CD8+ T cells from blood, collected before autologous CMV-specific T cell therapy. These receptors were obtained from a human patient who had received a solid organ transplant and had CMV disease.

In the case of this clone: The same CDR3 can be traced to other DNA sequences in this sample. The V and J genes are TRBV6-5 and TRBJ1-1; D gene unclear. Germline lookup yields CDR1 MNHEY and CDR2 SVGAGI. The CDR3 covers 12 residues. V lost 4 bases, J lost 4 bases, and 7 bases lay in between. This CDR3 is CASSFSGTEAFF. In DNA form, the CDR3 reads TGTGCCAGCAGTTTTAGCGGCACTGAAGCTTTCTTT.

The chain is built from TRBV27 and TRBJ1-4; weak D call: TRBD1 (5 bases). Trimming stripped 6 bases from V and 14 bases from J, with 19 bases between. Germline values: CDR1 MNHEY, CDR2 SMNVEV (reference sequence). The CDR3 covers 13 residues. Here the CDR3 DNA reads TGTGCCAGCAGACCCGAGTCCCCAGGGAGGCTGTTTTTT. Translation: CASRPESPGRLFF. The complete variable domain, with remaining parts taken from reference TRBV27 and TRBJ1-4, reads EAQVTQNPRYLITVTGKKLTVTCSQNMNHEYMSWYRQDPGLGLRQIYYSMNVEVTDKGDVPEGYKVSRKEKRNFPLILESPSPNQTSLYFCASRPESPGRLFFGSGTQLSVL.

The V call is TRBV7-6, the J call TRBJ2-3; maybe TRBD1 (5 bases). Germline V gives CDR1 SGHVS, CDR2 FNYEAQ. The V gene lost 3 bases and the J gene lost 2 bases, with 21 bases spanning the gap. The CDR3 spans 18 residues. For the CDR3, the DNA is TGTGCCAGCAGCTTCATAGACGTCGGTAGGGGTGACACAGATACGCAGTATTTT. Translation: CASSFIDVGRGDTDTQYF.

The chain links TRBV11-2 to TRBJ1-4; D remains ambiguous. Germline CDR1 and CDR2: SGHAT and FQNNGV. V lost 6 bases and J lost 3, with 2 bases in between. This CDR3 spans 11 amino acids. CDR3 coding DNA: TGTGCCAGCAGTTCTAATGAAAAACTGTTTTTT. This gives the protein CASSSNEKLFF.

V gene TRBV20-1 combines with J gene TRBJ2-7, with TRBD1 matching 7 bases. Per germline, CDR1 DFQATT and CDR2 SNEGSKA (reference sequence). The CDR3 is 11 residues long. V lost 6 bases, J lost 5 bases, and 4 bases stayed unmatched. In nucleotides, the CDR3 is TGCAGTGCCAAACAGGGGCACGAGCAGTACTTC. Translated, it gives CSAKQGHEQYF.

The chain recombines TRBV7-2 with TRBJ2-7, with 9 bases matching TRBD2. CDR3 length: 15 residues. Germline V gives CDR1 SGHTA, CDR2 FQGNSA. J was trimmed by 6 bases and V by 2 bases; bases with no gene match: 8. Here the CDR3 reads CASSLYVAGDGEQYF. CDR3 nucleotides: TGTGCCAGCAGCTTATACGTAGCGGGGGACGGCGAGCAGTACTTC.

The chain joins TRBV29-1 to TRBJ2-1; D is uncertain. Trimming pared 0 bases from V and 12 bases from J, leaving 12 bases between. Germline V gene data show CDR1 as SQVTM and CDR2 as ANQGSEA. There are 12 residues in the CDR3. The CDR3 region has the DNA TGCAGCGTTGAAGAGATAATAATGAGGCAGTTCTTC. Its translation: CSVEEIIMRQFF.

V gene TRBV19 combines with J gene TRBJ1-5; the match to TRBD1 covers 8 bases. This CDR3 comprises 16 residues. The junction had 10 bases not matched to a gene; V was cut back by 7 bases and J by 2 bases. Germline lookup yields CDR1 LNHDA and CDR2 SQIVND (reference sequence). CDR3 residues: CASTLTGVRGNQPQHF. The CDR3 DNA sequence: TGTGCCAGTACCCTGACAGGGGTAAGGGGCAATCAGCCCCAGCATTTT.

V and J are TRBV27 and TRBJ2-7, with D tentatively TRBD2 (7 bases). CDR3 length: 12 amino acids. CDR1 is MNHEY, CDR2 SMNVEV, per germline (reference sequence). The germline V and J ends were trimmed by 5 bases and 7 bases, with 12 bases remaining between them. CDR3 nucleotides: TGTGCCAGCAGTCGGGGGAGGGGGGAGCAGTACTTC. It codes for CASSRGRGEQYF.

The chain carries TRBV6-4 and TRBJ2-3; D possibly corresponds to TRBD2 (6 bases). The germline V gene has CDR1 MRHNA and CDR2 SNTAGT. There are 16 residues in the CDR3. Trimming shortened V by 2 bases and J by 5 bases, and 17 bases separated the two germline ends. DNA for the CDR3: TGTGCCAGCAGTGACGGGGAGGCAGGACCCGGAGATACGCAGTATTTT. It specifies CASSDGEAGPGDTQYF.

There are a few counts of this clone. This chain uses TRBV4-2 with TRBJ1-3; D is uncertain. Germline loops: CDR1 LGHNA, CDR2 YNFKEQ. The ends were cut back, 2 bases at V and 2 bases at J, with 10 bases in the middle. The CDR3 runs 15 residues. The CDR3 loop reads CASSQSEGTGNTIYF. The CDR3 bases are TGTGCCAGCAGCCAATCGGAGGGAACTGGAAACACCATATATTTT.

This sequence joins TRBV5-4 and TRBJ2-2; 11 nucleotides agree with TRBD1. V shed 3 bases, J shed 4 bases, and the junction held 2 bases outside the gene matches. In germline, CDR1 is SGHNT, CDR2 YYREEE (reference sequence). The CDR3 totals 15 residues. The CDR3 here is CASSWGQGGTGELFF. The CDR3 DNA sequence: TGTGCCAGCAGCTGGGGACAGGGGGGCACCGGGGAGCTGTTTTTT.

The chain uses TRBV10-2 and TRBJ2-7, with D tentatively TRBD2 (5 bases). V lost 5 bases to trimming and J lost 2 bases, with 7 bases between them. The CDR3 runs 12 residues. The germline V gene encodes CDR1 WSHSY and CDR2 SAAADI. This chain's CDR3 is CASSTGTYEQYF. The CDR3 DNA reads as TGCGCCAGCAGTACCGGGACCTACGAGCAGTACTTC.

The CDR3 region has the DNA TGTGCCAGCAGTTCCTCCCCGGATGAGCAGTTCTTC. Its translation: CASSSSPDEQFF. The rearrangement links TRBV27 to TRBJ2-1; D is unresolved. Germline assignment: CDR1 MNHEY and CDR2 SMNVEV (reference sequence). This CDR3 is built from 12 residues. V was cut by 4 bases and J by 8 bases, with 9 bases left in between.

V usage is TRBV4-1 and J usage is TRBJ1-6, with a tentative D call TRBD1 (5 bases). This CDR3 has 15 amino acids. Germline V gene data show CDR1 as MGHRA and CDR2 as YSYEKL. V was trimmed by 1 base and J by 9 bases, leaving 13 bases between them. CDR3 in amino acids: CASSQAGKLISPLHF. DNA of the CDR3: TGCGCCAGCAGCCAAGCAGGGAAGCTAATTTCACCCCTCCACTTT.

This chain connects TRBV6-5 to TRBJ2-5; D is possibly TRBD2 (6 bases). The CDR3 has 15 amino acids. Germline V CDR1 and CDR2: MNHEY, SVGAGI. Trimming cost V 7 bases and J 2 bases, with 17 bases left between them. CDR3 protein: CASKVSGGTQETQYF. The CDR3 DNA reads as TGTGCCAGCAAAGTTTCCGGGGGAACACAAGAGACCCAGTACTTC.

The J gene is TRBJ1-1, the V gene TRBV19, with D possibly TRBD1 on 5 matching bases. The CDR3 loop spans 12 amino acids. The V gene lost 8 bases and the J gene lost 4 bases, with 11 bases spanning the gap. CDR1 and CDR2 from the germline V gene are LNHDA and SQIVND (reference sequence). This CDR3 reads CASRRGGTEAFF. The CDR3, as DNA: TGTGCCAGTCGCCGGGGGGGCACTGAAGCTTTCTTT. Together with reference TRBV19 and TRBJ1-1, the CDR3 gives the full variable domain: DGGITQSPKYLFRKEGQNVTLSCEQNLNHDAMYWYRQDPGQGLRLIYYSQIVNDFQKGDIAEGYSVSREKKESFPLTVTSAQKNPTAFYLCASRRGGTEAFFGQGTRLTVV.

Here the CDR3 DNA reads TGTGCCAGCAGCTTCAGGGGCGACATGAACACTGAAGCTTTCTTT. Translating it yields CASSFRGDMNTEAFF. The V gene is TRBV6-5, the J gene TRBJ1-1; TRBD1 might be the D (6 bases). Germline CDR1 and CDR2: MNHEY and SVGAGI. V lost 6 bases to trimming and J lost 0 bases, with 14 bases between them. The CDR3 runs 15 residues.

This clone was observed a few times. The chain carries TRBV30 and TRBJ1-1; 8 bases line up with TRBD1. The CDR3 loop spans 15 amino acids. J was trimmed by 4 bases and V by 4 bases; bases with no gene match: 11. Per germline, CDR1 GTSNPN and CDR2 SVGIG (reference sequence). The CDR3 reads CAWIHPGGVGTEAFF. For the CDR3, the DNA is TGTGCCTGGATACATCCAGGGGGCGTTGGCACTGAAGCTTTCTTT.

The V call is TRBV2, the J call TRBJ2-7; the D gene is possibly TRBD1 (6 bases). V gave up 7 bases and J gave up 2 bases, with 18 bases separating them. The CDR3 is made up of 15 amino acids. Germline-derived CDR1 and CDR2 are SNHLY and FYNNEI. The CDR3 bases are TGTGCCAGCAAGGATGGTGGGACACTAACCTACGAGCAGTACTTC. This translates into CASKDGGTLTYEQYF.

The chain carries TRBV5-8 and TRBJ2-2; weak D call: TRBD2 (6 bases). Germline V CDR1 and CDR2: SGHTS, YDEGEE. Trimming left V 3 bases short and J 4 bases short, with 16 bases between. The CDR3 contains 16 residues. The CDR3: CASSSQWRGSTGELFF. DNA for the CDR3: TGTGCCAGCAGCTCGCAGTGGCGGGGAAGCACCGGGGAGCTGTTTTTT.

CDR3 in amino acids: CASSPQAPNTEAFF. CDR3 DNA: TGTGCCAGCAGCCCTCAGGCTCCGAACACTGAAGCTTTCTTT. The chain links TRBV7-8 to TRBJ1-1; D gene unclear. V dropped 5 bases and J dropped 1 base, with 11 bases sitting between them. Germline assignment: CDR1 SGHVS and CDR2 FQNEAQ. CDR3 length: 14 residues.

V gene TRBV7-2 combines with J gene TRBJ2-2, with 12 bases matching TRBD2. This CDR3 spans 17 amino acids. CDR1 is SGHTA and CDR2 is FQGNSA in the germline V gene. Losses at the gene ends were 6 bases for V and 3 bases for J; bases not matched to a gene: 8. CDR3 region: CASSLSSGRADTGELFF. The CDR3 nucleotides read TGTGCCAGCAGTCTTTCTAGCGGGAGGGCGGACACCGGGGAGCTGTTTTTT.

The chain couples TRBV4-1 to TRBJ2-3; no definite D call. Trimming left V 2 bases short and J 4 bases short, with 13 bases between. The CDR3 totals 15 residues. Germline V lookup: CDR1 MGHRA, CDR2 YSYEKL. CDR3 region: CASSQSPGTPDTQYF. CDR3 coding DNA: TGCGCCAGCAGCCAATCGCCAGGTACCCCAGATACGCAGTATTTT.

The chain is built from TRBV20-1 and TRBJ1-1; D uncertain. Per the germline V gene, CDR1 is DFQATT and CDR2 is SNEGSKA (reference sequence). This CDR3 spans 10 amino acids. V was shortened by 0 bases and J by 7 bases, with 3 bases between the two germline ends. The DNA for the CDR3 is TGCAGTGCTAGAGAATATGAAGCTTTCTTT. It is translated as CSAREYEAFF.

V gene TRBV6-6 combines with J gene TRBJ2-1; TRBD2 aligns across 8 bases. CDR3 size: 12 residues. Germline CDR1 reads MNHNY; CDR2 reads SVGAGI (reference sequence). V was pared by 6 bases and J by 11 bases, with 6 bases of the junction left unmatched. The CDR3 loop is CASSPGLAKQFF. The CDR3 nucleotides are TGTGCCAGCAGCCCCGGACTAGCTAAGCAGTTCTTC.

CDR3 nucleotides: TGTGCCAGCAGCCTAGCGGGAAAATACAATGAGCAGTTCTTC. The encoded protein is CASSLAGKYNEQFF. The J gene is TRBJ2-1, the V gene TRBV25-1; 9 nucleotides align to TRBD2. Looked up from germline, CDR1 is MGHDK and CDR2 is SYGVNS. The V segment lost 6 bases and the J segment 4 bases; nucleotides outside the gene matches: 4. The CDR3 length is 14 residues.

This rearrangement joins TRBV7-9 to TRBJ2-1, with D maybe TRBD1 (6 bases). Germline V gene sequence: CDR1 SEHNR, CDR2 FQNEAQ (reference sequence). V lost 6 bases and J 3 bases, leaving 12 bases between the germline ends. CDR3 length equals 14 residues. CDR3 residues: CASSSGAHYNEQFF. CDR3 nucleotides: TGTGCCAGCAGTTCAGGGGCCCACTACAATGAGCAGTTCTTC. The whole variable domain, remainder taken from reference TRBV7-9 and TRBJ2-1, is DTGVSQNPRHKITKRGQNVTFRCDPISEHNRLYWYRQTLGQGPEFLTYFQNEAQLEKSRLLSDRFSAERPKGSFSTLEIQRTEQGDSAMYLCASSSGAHYNEQFFGPGTRLTVL.

The V call is TRBV6-5, the J call TRBJ2-5; tentatively, D is TRBD1 or TRBD2 (5 bases each). Germline-derived CDR1 and CDR2 are MNHEY and SVGAGI. V was cut by 6 bases and J by 0 bases, with 11 bases left in between. The CDR3 is made up of 14 amino acids. CDR3 DNA: TGTGCCAGCAGGGGACCGGCCTACCAAGAGACCCAGTACTTC. Translating it yields CASRGPAYQETQYF.